One T cell receptor beta chain is described in this entry. The antigen remains unidentified. The sample belongs to a study of cytomegalovirus exposure and HLA in healthy donors. Notes on the study in general: 87-base-pair reads could not separate some V segments, including TRBV6-2 and TRBV6-3. Later analysis associated a missense DCLRE1C variant with TCR beta V- and J-gene trimming. It was likely that a cluster of highly shared sequence variants was a sequencing artifact.

The PCR ran on 60 Vbeta and 13 Jbeta primers. Here immunoSEQ multiplex PCR was the method, and the copy in TCRdb shows in-frame clones only, minus some. The sample contains 88,000 or so clones, around 60% of which appear only once. Germline CDR1 and CDR2: LGHNA and YSLEER. The CDR3 has 13 residues. Donors likely had unrecorded immune exposures despite being nominally healthy when sampled. The sequencing input was PBMCs. The receptor was isolated from a male donor in good health and CMV-seropositive. The V call is TRBV4-3, the J call TRBJ2-5, with D tentatively TRBD2 (5 bases). The closer fit of TRBJ2-7 to the DNA end suggests the J call may be wrong. CDR3 nucleotides: TGCGCCAGCAGCCAAGGACGGGGAGACGAGCAGTACTTC. Translation gives CASSQGRGDEQYF.